The next 29 T cell receptor beta chains were all read from a single sample in a study of shared clonotypes between healthy human individuals. Clones were read by immunoSEQ multiplex PCR, and TCRdb kept only the in-frame ones, dropping some. The top ten clones hold around 1.7% of a sample with millions of clones, roughly 91% of them seen once. Naive CD8 cells comprised CD45RO-negative, CCR7-positively selected cells, excluding terminally differentiated effector memory CD45RA+ cells. The material sequenced was naive CD8+ T cells from PBMCs. The receptor source for this set is a man between 18 and 29 years old in good health. Some clones in this sample may be carry-over from other donors' samples.

The chain carries TRBV28 and TRBJ2-7, with TRBD2 matching 8 bases. This CDR3 has 17 residues. From germline, CDR1 is MDHEN and CDR2 SYDVKM. The trim removed 2 bases at V and 2 bases at J, leaving 11 bases unmatched. In nucleotides, the CDR3 is TGTGCCAGCAGTTTAAGGAGGGAGGCGGGAGGCACCTACGAGCAGTACTTC. Protein product: CASSLRREAGGTYEQYF. Based on the CDR3 plus reference TRBV28 and TRBJ2-7, the full variable domain is DVKVTQSSRYLVKRTGEKVFLECVQDMDHENMFWYRQDPGLGLRLIYFSYDVKMKEKGDIPEGYSVSREKKERFSLILESASTNQTSMYLCASSLRREAGGTYEQYFGPGTRLTVT.

The chain is built from TRBV28 and TRBJ1-1, with D possibly being TRBD1 (6 bases). This CDR3 comprises 13 residues. The V end lost 2 bases, the J end lost 6 bases, and 10 bases lay between the germline ends. CDR1 MDHEN and CDR2 SYDVKM come from the germline V gene. CDR3 coding DNA: TGTGCCAGCAGTTTAAGGCGGGGGCCTGAAGCTTTCTTT. Translation gives CASSLRRGPEAFF.

V and J are TRBV10-1 and TRBJ1-5; possibly TRBD1 for D (5 bases). In germline, CDR1 is WNHNN, CDR2 SYGVQD (reference sequence). This CDR3 contains 13 residues. V lost 5 bases and J lost 3, with 8 bases in between. CDR3 loop: CASSPGPNQPQHF. CDR3 nucleotides: TGCGCCAGCAGTCCGGGACCCAATCAGCCCCAGCATTTT.

J is TRBJ2-1 and V is TRBV15; D gene ambiguous. CDR1 LNHNV and CDR2 YYDKDF come from the germline V gene (reference sequence). The CDR3 is made up of 18 amino acids. The V gene lost 4 bases and the J gene lost 0 bases, with 19 bases spanning the gap. The CDR3 DNA reads as TGTGCCACCAGCACTTCTCCTGCGGCGTATAGCTCCTACAATGAGCAGTTCTTC. The encoded protein is CATSTSPAAYSSYNEQFF.

V gene TRBV27 combines with J gene TRBJ2-5; weak D call: TRBD1 (6 bases). The J call may be incorrect, as the DNA end agrees better with TRBJ2-7. The germline CDR1 and CDR2 sequences are MNHEY and SMNVEV (reference sequence). This CDR3 has 13 residues. CDR3 bases: TGTGCCAGCAGTTCTGGGGGCTGGGGCGAGCAGTACTTC. Translating it yields CASSSGGWGEQYF.

The chain combines TRBV4-1 with TRBJ2-1; the D is unclear. V gave up 0 bases and J gave up 8 bases, with 11 bases separating them. The CDR3 is 14 amino acids. Germline V gene data show CDR1 as MGHRA and CDR2 as YSYEKL. In DNA form, the CDR3 reads TGCGCCAGCAGCCAAGAGTGGAAGGTTGATGAGCAGTTCTTC. It specifies CASSQEWKVDEQFF.

DNA of the CDR3: TGCAGCGTTGAGTCAGAAGCGGGAGGGCCGAGCACCGGGGAGCTGTTTTTT. This encodes CSVESEAGGPSTGELFF. The V and J genes are TRBV29-1 and TRBJ2-2, with 10 bases aligning to TRBD2. Looked up from germline, CDR1 is SQVTM and CDR2 is ANQGSEA. The V segment lost 3 bases and the J segment 4 bases; nucleotides outside the gene matches: 11. The CDR3 length is 17 residues.

The V and J genes are TRBV7-3 and TRBJ2-7; perhaps TRBD2 as D (5 bases). Trimming left V 3 bases short and J 5 bases short, with 11 bases between. The length of the CDR3 is 13 residues. CDR1 and CDR2 (germline): SGHTA, FQGTGA. CDR3 in amino acids: CASSLTLAHEQYF. For the CDR3, the DNA is TGTGCCAGCAGCTTGACTCTAGCACACGAGCAGTACTTC.

The chain carries TRBV12-2 and TRBJ2-7. TRBV12-2 represents a pseudogene. The CDR3 contains 10 residues. CDR3 nucleotides: TGTGCAAGTCTCTTATACGAGCAGTACTTC. As protein: CASLLYEQYF.

The rearrangement links TRBV7-2 to TRBJ2-7, with 7 nucleotides matching TRBD1. CDR1 SGHTA and CDR2 FQGNSA come from the germline V gene. Trimming at V came to 1 base and at J to 1 base, leaving 7 bases not matched to a gene. The CDR3 is 16 residues long. The CDR3 reads CASSLGGQSSSYEQYF. The CDR3 bases are TGTGCCAGCAGCTTAGGGGGACAGTCTAGTTCCTACGAGCAGTACTTC.

Of note for this clone: The sample holds other DNA sequences that translate to the same CDR3. The chain carries TRBV7-9 and TRBJ2-7; no reliable D call. Looked up from germline, CDR1 is SEHNR and CDR2 is FQNEAQ (reference sequence). This CDR3 is 14 amino acids long. The V gene lost 1 base and the J gene lost 3 bases, with 10 bases spanning the gap. As DNA, the CDR3 is TGTGCCAGCAGCTTAGTAGACACCCACTACGAGCAGTACTTC. Protein: CASSLVDTHYEQYF.

This rearrangement joins TRBV27 to TRBJ2-7; D may correspond to TRBD1 or TRBD2 (5 bases each). Trimming pared 1 base from V and 4 bases from J, leaving 17 bases between. CDR1 is MNHEY, CDR2 SMNVEV, per germline (reference sequence). The CDR3 spans 16 residues. The CDR3 is CASSLLGVEGQYEQYF. DNA of the CDR3: TGTGCCAGCAGTTTATTGGGGGTAGAGGGGCAGTACGAGCAGTACTTC.

The chain is built from TRBV27 and TRBJ2-7; D may be TRBD1 (5 bases). Germline V gene lookup returns CDR1 MNHEY and CDR2 SMNVEV (reference sequence). The CDR3 totals 17 residues. V lost 3 bases, J lost 0 bases, and 18 bases lay in between. This CDR3 is CASSFTPVSGFSYEQYF. CDR3 DNA sequence: TGTGCCAGCAGTTTTACCCCCGTATCAGGGTTCTCCTACGAGCAGTACTTC.

V is TRBV11-2 and J is TRBJ2-1; D unclear. The CDR3 extends over 11 amino acids. V lost 4 bases and J lost 9, with 7 bases in between. CDR1 and CDR2 from the germline V gene are SGHAT and FQNNGV. CDR3 region: CASSSWGEQFF. In DNA form, the CDR3 reads TGTGCCAGCAGCTCTTGGGGTGAGCAGTTCTTC.

The V gene is TRBV9, the J gene TRBJ2-7; either TRBD1 or TRBD2 may fit D (5 bases each). Germline V gene sequence: CDR1 SGDLS, CDR2 YYNGEE. The CDR3 covers 17 residues. The V gene lost 3 bases and the J gene lost 2 bases, with 21 bases spanning the gap. Written as DNA, the CDR3 is TGTGCCAGCAGCGCCAAGTCAGGCTCGGGGCTACCCTACGAGCAGTACTTC. As protein: CASSAKSGSGLPYEQYF.

The genes are TRBV27 and TRBJ2-3; 8 bases line up with TRBD1. The CDR3 loop spans 15 amino acids. V was clipped by 5 bases and J by 0 bases; unmatched bases: 4. The V gene's germline CDR1 is MNHEY and CDR2 SMNVEV (reference sequence). CDR3 sequence reads: CASSIDRGSTDTQYF. The CDR3 DNA follows: TGTGCCAGCAGTATTGACAGGGGAAGCACAGATACGCAGTATTTT.

The chain links TRBV29-1 to TRBJ1-1; D not certain. The CDR3 consists of 13 residues. V was trimmed by 4 bases and J by 2 bases, leaving 11 bases between them. Germline CDR1 SQVTM, CDR2 ANQGSEA. The CDR3 here is CSVGVRLNTEAFF. For the CDR3, the DNA is TGCAGCGTTGGGGTCAGACTAAACACTGAAGCTTTCTTT.

The chain uses TRBV28 and TRBJ2-7, with unresolved D. This CDR3 is built from 14 residues. Trimming took off 3 bases at V and 1 base at J, with 10 bases between the two ends. Germline CDR1 and CDR2: MDHEN and SYDVKM. CDR3 bases: TGTGCCAGCAGTTTCCCGGACCAGTCCTACGAGCAGTACTTC. Translated: CASSFPDQSYEQYF.

The V call is TRBV6-5, the J call TRBJ2-7; 11 bases match TRBD2. CDR3 length: 15 amino acids. Germline V gives CDR1 MNHEY, CDR2 SVGAGI. With 6 bases clipped from V and 4 bases from J, the junction kept 8 bases outside the gene matches. CDR3 residues: CASRQTSGGVYEQYF. CDR3 nucleotides: TGTGCCAGCAGACAAACTAGCGGGGGAGTTTACGAGCAGTACTTC.

This chain connects TRBV9 to TRBJ2-7; the match to TRBD2 covers 9 bases. From germline, CDR1 is SGDLS and CDR2 YYNGEE. CDR3 length equals 14 residues. V lost 0 bases to trimming and J lost 5 bases; unmatched junction nucleotides: 3. Here the CDR3 reads CASSVGGRAHEQYF. The CDR3 nucleotides read TGTGCCAGCAGCGTAGGCGGGAGGGCCCACGAGCAGTACTTC.

The gene calls are TRBV29-1 and TRBJ2-1; tentatively, D is TRBD1 (6 bases). Trimming removed 8 bases at V and 2 bases at J, with 10 bases between. This CDR3 is 12 amino acids long. Germline V gene data show CDR1 as SQVTM and CDR2 as ANQGSEA. The CDR3 nucleotides are TGCAGCATCCGGGACACCTACAATGAGCAGTTCTTC. Encoded protein: CSIRDTYNEQFF.

This clone has only one observation. This chain links TRBV6-1 with TRBJ2-5; the D gene is possibly TRBD1 (5 bases). CDR1 is MNHNS, CDR2 SASEGT, per germline. Trimming took off 2 bases at V and 4 bases at J, with 5 bases between the two ends. This CDR3 has 12 amino acids. The CDR3 region has the DNA TGTGCCAGCAGTGAAAGGGGAGAGACCCAGTACTTC. Encoded protein: CASSERGETQYF.

The chain employs TRBV9 and TRBJ2-1, with 8 bases identical to TRBD2. The CDR3 has 14 residues. The V gene end was trimmed by 6 bases and the J gene end by 8 bases; junction bases not matched to a gene: 10. Germline values: CDR1 SGDLS, CDR2 YYNGEE. CDR3 bases: TGTGCCAGCAATTCGGGGGGGCGCAGCGATGAGCAGTTCTTC. Translated: CASNSGGRSDEQFF.

This chain links TRBV6-1 with TRBJ2-7; D remains ambiguous. The CDR3 has 15 residues. The germline V and J ends were trimmed by 1 base and 4 bases, with 14 bases remaining between them. The germline gives CDR1 MNHNS, CDR2 SASEGT. The CDR3 DNA is TGTGCCAGCAGTGAAGGGTCGTTCCTCCTATACGAGCAGTACTTC. The encoded protein is CASSEGSFLLYEQYF.

The chain links TRBV7-9 to TRBJ2-7, with 7 bases fitting TRBD2. Germline CDR1 is SEHNR and CDR2 is FQNEAQ (reference sequence). This CDR3 comprises 14 residues. The ends lost 2 bases at V and 5 bases at J; junction bases unmatched: 6. The CDR3 region has the DNA TGTGCCAGCAGCTTAAAAGGGAGGGGCGACGAGCAGTACTTC. Protein product: CASSLKGRGDEQYF. The complete variable domain, with remaining parts taken from reference TRBV7-9 and TRBJ2-7, reads DTGVSQNPRHKITKRGQNVTFRCDPISEHNRLYWYRQTLGQGPEFLTYFQNEAQLEKSRLLSDRFSAERPKGSFSTLEIQRTEQGDSAMYLCASSLKGRGDEQYFGPGTRLTVT.

The rearrangement joins TRBV30 to TRBJ2-1; D assignment may be TRBD1 or TRBD2 (5 bases each). The germline V gene encodes CDR1 GTSNPN and CDR2 SVGIG (reference sequence). CDR3 size: 16 residues. V shed 3 bases and J shed 0 bases, with 15 bases lying between them. The DNA for the CDR3 is TGTGCCTGGAGAGAGGGACCACGGAACTCCTACAATGAGCAGTTCTTC. It yields the protein CAWREGPRNSYNEQFF. Full variable domain (rest looked up from reference TRBV30 and TRBJ2-1): SQTIHQWPATLVQPVGSPLSLECTVEGTSNPNLYWYRQAAGRGLQLLFYSVGIGQISSEVPQNLSASRPQDRQFILSSKKLLLSDSGFYLCAWREGPRNSYNEQFFGPGTRLTVL.

The chain uses TRBV27 and TRBJ2-7, with no clear D. Trimming cost V 3 bases and J 2 bases, with 8 bases left between them. The germline V gene encodes CDR1 MNHEY and CDR2 SMNVEV (reference sequence). The CDR3 spans 13 residues. The CDR3, as DNA: TGTGCCAGCAGTTTGGCTACAGCCTACGAGCAGTACTTC. Translated, it gives CASSLATAYEQYF.

The gene calls are TRBV6-5 and TRBJ2-3; D is uncertain. The germline V gene encodes CDR1 MNHEY and CDR2 SVGAGI. This CDR3 has 13 residues. Trimming pared 0 bases from V and 5 bases from J, leaving 6 bases between. The CDR3 DNA follows: TGTGCCAGCAGTTACTCGACCCGAGATACGCAGTATTTT. Amino acid sequence: CASSYSTRDTQYF.

V gene TRBV29-1 combines with J gene TRBJ1-2, with D possibly matching TRBD1 (6 bases). CDR3 size: 11 residues. V lost 6 bases, J lost 8 bases, and 13 bases lay in between. Germline V gives CDR1 SQVTM, CDR2 ANQGSEA. The CDR3 reads CSVGGPRGYTF. The CDR3 DNA sequence: TGCAGCGTAGGGGGACCCAGGGGCTACACCTTC. The full variable domain, in which reference TRBV29-1 and TRBJ1-2 provide the parts outside the CDR3, is SAVISQKPSRDICQRGTSLTIQCQVDSQVTMMFWYRQQPGQSLTLIATANQGSEATYESGFVIDKFPISRPNLTFSTLTVSNMSPEDSSIYLCSVGGPRGYTFGSGTRLTVV.